One sample yielded the 13 T cell receptor beta chains listed below, sequenced in a study of cytotoxic CD8 clonotypes in ibrutinib-treated CLL. Libraries were prepared by immunoSEQ multiplex PCR; TCRdb keeps only in-frame clonotypes and omits some of them. The sample includes roughly 200,000 clones, approximately 75% seen only once; the top ten take roughly an eighth. Sequences were derived from PBMCs, sampled after 12 months of ibrutinib treatment. These TCRs come from a human donor with chronic lymphocytic leukemia.

Note on this clone: One junction end does not reproduce the germline sequence, and a read error may be involved. V usage is TRBV10-3 and J usage is TRBJ1-1; TRBD1 aligns across 10 bases. The CDR3 covers 15 residues. Germline V gene lookup returns CDR1 ENHRY and CDR2 SYGVKD. The DNA of the CDR3 is TGTGCCATCAACTATCCGGACAGGGGGAACGCTGAAGCTTTCTTT. Residues: CAINYPDRGNAEAFF.

This chain links TRBV5-4 with TRBJ1-1; 7 positions match TRBD1. The V gene end was trimmed by 0 bases and the J gene end by 0 bases; junction bases not matched to a gene: 2. This CDR3 has 15 residues. Germline V gene data show CDR1 as SGHNT and CDR2 as YYREEE (reference sequence). The CDR3 loop is CASSLAGQMNTEAFF. The DNA for the CDR3 is TGTGCCAGCAGCTTGGCGGGACAGATGAACACTGAAGCTTTCTTT.

The chain uses TRBV4-1 and TRBJ1-3; 7 bases line up with TRBD1. The CDR3 covers 17 residues. V trimming: 4 bases; J trimming: 0 bases; junction bases outside the gene matches: 9. Germline values: CDR1 MGHRA, CDR2 YSYEKL. The CDR3 DNA reads as TGCGCCAGCAGCCGAGGACAGGCTCATTCCTCTGGAAACACCATATATTTT. Translated, it gives CASSRGQAHSSGNTIYF.

The chain joins TRBV2 to TRBJ1-5; D is undetermined. The CDR3 consists of 12 residues. Germline CDR1 and CDR2: SNHLY and FYNNEI. The germline V and J ends were trimmed by 6 bases and 1 base, with 4 bases remaining between them. CDR3 in amino acids: CASRQSNQPQHF. In DNA form, the CDR3 reads TGTGCCAGCAGACAGAGCAATCAGCCCCAGCATTTT. The full variable domain, its missing parts supplied by reference TRBV2 and TRBJ1-5, is EPEVTQTPSHQVTQMGQEVILRCVPISNHLYFYWYRQILGQKVEFLVSFYNNEISEKSEIFDDQFSVERPDGSNFTLKIRSTKLEDSAMYFCASRQSNQPQHFGDGTRLSIL.

The chain uses TRBV6-1 and TRBJ1-3; the D gene is possibly TRBD1 (6 bases). The V and J ends lost 6 bases and 2 bases respectively, with 11 bases between them. There are 14 residues in the CDR3. CDR1 and CDR2 (germline): MNHNS, SASEGT. This chain's CDR3 is CASRTQGPGNTIYF. The CDR3 DNA sequence: TGTGCCAGCAGGACACAGGGTCCTGGAAACACCATATATTTT.

The V call is TRBV6-1, the J call TRBJ2-1; unclear D gene. Per germline, CDR1 MNHNS and CDR2 SASEGT. V was clipped by 5 bases and J by 10 bases, with 9 bases between them. This CDR3 contains 11 residues. The CDR3 sequence is CASSLSTEQFF. CDR3 DNA sequence: TGTGCCAGCAGTCTTAGTACAGAGCAGTTCTTC.

V is TRBV25-1 and J is TRBJ1-2; D gene unclear. The CDR3 has 15 residues. Germline values: CDR1 MGHDK, CDR2 SYGVNS. Trimming shortened V by 3 bases and J by 4 bases, and 15 bases separated the two germline ends. The CDR3, as DNA: TGTGCCAGCAGTGACCCATCTAGGCATTCCTATGGCTACACCTTC. It encodes CASSDPSRHSYGYTF.

CDR3 region: CASSERAGGFVYEQYF. CDR3 sequence (DNA): TGTGCCAGCAGTGAGAGAGCAGGGGGCTTTGTGTACGAGCAGTACTTC. V gene TRBV6-1 combines with J gene TRBJ2-7, with TRBD1 matching over 8 bases. Germline V gene sequence: CDR1 MNHNS, CDR2 SASEGT. This CDR3 contains 16 residues. The V and J ends lost 3 bases and 4 bases, in that order; junction bases with no gene match: 11.

The chain combines TRBV28 with TRBJ1-5; 8 positions match TRBD1. CDR3 length: 15 amino acids. Trimming cost V 6 bases and J 6 bases; bases outside gene matches: 10. Germline lookup yields CDR1 MDHEN and CDR2 SYDVKM. The CDR3 is CASSILDRVTQPQHF. DNA of the CDR3: TGTGCCAGCAGCATCCTGGACAGGGTGACTCAGCCCCAGCATTTT.

This clone appeared a few times. The rearrangement joins TRBV30 to TRBJ2-2; perhaps TRBD1 as D (6 bases). V lost 3 bases, J lost 6 bases, and 14 bases lay in between. CDR3 length: 14 amino acids. Germline-derived CDR1 and CDR2 are GTSNPN and SVGIG (reference sequence). This CDR3 reads CAWRVWGPAGELFF. For the CDR3, the DNA is TGTGCCTGGAGAGTTTGGGGGCCGGCCGGGGAGCTGTTTTTT.

This chain connects TRBV23-1 to TRBJ2-3, with 9 bases lining up with TRBD1. TRBV23-1 is filed as an ORF, its function uncertain. J was trimmed by 1 base and V by 3 bases; bases with no gene match: 14. This CDR3 comprises 19 residues. The CDR3 DNA sequence: TGCGCCAGCAGTCACTTCTCTTGGAGGGGACAGGGAGGCACAGATACGCAGTATTTT. Translating it yields CASSHFSWRGQGGTDTQYF.

The rearrangement links TRBV5-1 to TRBJ2-1; possible D gene TRBD2, 6 bases. This CDR3 is 13 amino acids long. From germline, CDR1 is SGHRS and CDR2 YFSETQ. Trimming cost V 4 bases and J 7 bases, with 12 bases left between them. The CDR3 DNA reads as TGCGCCAGCAGCCTCCTCGGGGGAAATGAGCAGTTCTTC. Translated, it gives CASSLLGGNEQFF.

The chain recombines TRBV28 with TRBJ1-2; possible D gene TRBD1, 5 bases. Germline V gene lookup returns CDR1 MDHEN and CDR2 SYDVKM. Between the trimmed V and J ends, which lost 6 bases and 1 base, there was a span of 15 bases. CDR3 length: 15 amino acids. In nucleotides, the CDR3 is TGTGCCAGCAGCCCCCCCGGGGGGTTTAACTATGGCTACACCTTC. This translates into CASSPPGGFNYGYTF.